A selection of T cell receptor beta chains follows, all from one sample in a study of blood T cells in healthy people across ages. Each CDR3 protein gets one entry after TCRdb re-called the 5' RACE reads with MiXCR. Of approximately 700,000 distinct CDR3 sequences detected, about 34% appear once; the ten largest clones hold roughly 14%. Sequenced sample: blood. The origin of the receptors is a woman of 80 years or more in good health. Each CDR3 is given with its conserved first and last residue. Each record gives: clone size, J gene, D gene, V gene, CDR3 DNA, CDR3 protein. A D gene is named only where the DNA matches it firmly. Expanded clones get a size class; other rows say once, few or many, or leave the size out.

clone size: many; J gene: TRBJ1-2; D gene: NA; V gene: TRBV12-3/TRBV12-4; CDR3 DNA: TGTGCCAGCAGACCTTATGCGGCGGGGTATGGCTACACCTTC; CDR3 protein: CASRPYAAGYGYTF
clone size: many; J gene: TRBJ1-2; D gene: TRBD1; V gene: TRBV5-1; CDR3 DNA: TGCGCCAGCAGCTTGGGGGGGACAGATGATGGCTACACCTTC; CDR3 protein: CASSLGGTDDGYTF
clone size: NA; J gene: TRBJ1-1; D gene: TRBD1; V gene: TRBV12-3/TRBV12-4; CDR3 DNA: TGTGCCAGCAGTCACTCCGGGACAGGGAACACTGAAGCTTTCTTT; CDR3 protein: CASSHSGTGNTEAFF
clone size: NA; J gene: TRBJ2-1; D gene: TRBD2; V gene: TRBV4-1; CDR3 DNA: TGCGCCAGCAGCCAGGGGTCGGTGACTAGCGCCTACAATGAGCAGTTCTTC; CDR3 protein: CASSQGSVTSAYNEQFF
clone size: many; J gene: TRBJ1-6; D gene: TRBD1; V gene: TRBV5-5; CDR3 DNA: TGTGCCAGCAGCGTGGTGGGACAGGGGACTAATTCACCCCTCCACTTT; CDR3 protein: CASSVVGQGTNSPLHF
clone size: many; J gene: TRBJ2-1; D gene: TRBD1; V gene: TRBV27; CDR3 DNA: TGTGCCAGCAGTTTTGGCGACAGGGCCTACAATGAGCAGTTCTTC; CDR3 protein: CASSFGDRAYNEQFF
clone size: many; J gene: TRBJ2-3; D gene: TRBD2; V gene: TRBV7-2; CDR3 DNA: TGTGCCAGCATGAGGGCTAGCGGGGGCACAGATACGCAGTATTTT; CDR3 protein: CASMRASGGTDTQYF
clone size: NA; J gene: TRBJ1-2; D gene: TRBD1; V gene: TRBV19; CDR3 DNA: TGTGCCAGTAGTATTTCGTTTAGAGGGGGCGATGGCTACACCTTC; CDR3 protein: CASSISFRGGDGYTF
clone size: few; J gene: TRBJ2-6; D gene: NA; V gene: TRBV7-9; CDR3 DNA: TGTGCCAGCAGCTTATTTAAGGGGGATGGGGCCAACGTCCTGACTTTC; CDR3 protein: CASSLFKGDGANVLTF
clone size: NA; J gene: TRBJ2-2; D gene: NA; V gene: TRBV25-1; CDR3 DNA: TGTGCCAGCAGTGAGGGGTGGGGCTTTGACGGGGAGCTGTTTTTT; CDR3 protein: CASSEGWGFDGELFF
clone size: NA; J gene: TRBJ2-1; D gene: NA; V gene: TRBV7-3; CDR3 DNA: TGTGCCAGCAGCTCCGCTGGCGGATCACTAAACAATGAGCAGTTCTTC; CDR3 protein: CASSSAGGSLNNEQFF
clone size: NA; J gene: TRBJ1-1; D gene: NA; V gene: TRBV28; CDR3 DNA: TGTGCCAGCAGTTCCCCCTGGGAGAGCCCTGAAGCTTTCTTT; CDR3 protein: CASSSPWESPEAFF
clone size: few; J gene: TRBJ2-1; D gene: NA; V gene: TRBV6-4; CDR3 DNA: TGTGCCAGCAGTGACACCCCAGAGTATGAGCAGTTCTTC; CDR3 protein: CASSDTPEYEQFF
clone size: few; J gene: TRBJ2-3; D gene: NA; V gene: TRBV12-3/TRBV12-4; CDR3 DNA: TGTGCCAGCAGCCTAGATGGGGAACCCACAGATACGCAGTATTTT; CDR3 protein: CASSLDGEPTDTQYF
clone size: once; J gene: TRBJ2-4; D gene: NA; V gene: TRBV6-6; CDR3 DNA: TGTGCCAGCACCGGAATTGAGGCGGACATTCAGTACTTC; CDR3 protein: CASTGIEADIQYF
clone size: few; J gene: TRBJ1-1; D gene: NA; V gene: TRBV7-9; CDR3 DNA: TGTGCCAACAGTTTCGGGGGCAACACTGAAGCTTTCTTT; CDR3 protein: CANSFGGNTEAFF
clone size: few; J gene: TRBJ1-2; D gene: NA; V gene: TRBV14; CDR3 DNA: TGTGCCAGCAGCCGATCCGGGACACCTAACTATGGCTACACCTTC; CDR3 protein: CASSRSGTPNYGYTF
clone size: many; J gene: TRBJ1-4; D gene: TRBD1; V gene: TRBV4-2; CDR3 DNA: TGTGCCAGCAGCCAAGGGGACAGGGAAGATGAAAAACTGTTTTTT; CDR3 protein: CASSQGDREDEKLFF
clone size: many; J gene: TRBJ1-6; D gene: TRBD1; V gene: TRBV4-1; CDR3 DNA: TGCGCCAGCAGCCAAGAATCCAGGGGGGGTTCACCCCTCCACTTT; CDR3 protein: CASSQESRGGSPLHF
clone size: NA; J gene: TRBJ2-1; D gene: NA; V gene: TRBV28; CDR3 DNA: TGTGCCAGCAGTTTTAGTCGGCAGGGTCAAAGTGAGCAGTTCTTC; CDR3 protein: CASSFSRQGQSEQFF
clone size: many; J gene: TRBJ2-4; D gene: NA; V gene: TRBV5-1; CDR3 DNA: TGCGCCAGCAGCTTGGGTACAGATTACAAAAACATTCAGTACTTC; CDR3 protein: CASSLGTDYKNIQYF
clone size: many; J gene: TRBJ1-2; D gene: TRBD1; V gene: TRBV20-1; CDR3 DNA: TGCAGTGCTCCGGCTCGGGACAGCACCTTCAATGGCTACACCTTC; CDR3 protein: CSAPARDSTFNGYTF
clone size: NA; J gene: TRBJ2-3; D gene: NA; V gene: TRBV7-9; CDR3 DNA: TGTGCCAGCAGCTTAGAATCAGGAGATACGCAGTATTTT; CDR3 protein: CASSLESGDTQYF
clone size: many; J gene: TRBJ2-1; D gene: TRBD1; V gene: TRBV6-1; CDR3 DNA: TGTGCCAGCAGTGCGAGACAGGGTACCCTTTACAATGAGCAGTTCTTC; CDR3 protein: CASSARQGTLYNEQFF
clone size: once; J gene: TRBJ1-2; D gene: NA; V gene: TRBV5-1; CDR3 DNA: TGCGCCAGCAGCTTAGGGACAACCTATGGCTACACCTTC; CDR3 protein: CASSLGTTYGYTF
clone size: NA; J gene: TRBJ1-1; D gene: TRBD1; V gene: TRBV5-1; CDR3 DNA: TGCGCCAGCAGCTTCGCGACAGGGGGCGTCGGCACTGAAGCTTTCTTT; CDR3 protein: CASSFATGGVGTEAFF
clone size: many; J gene: TRBJ2-7; D gene: NA; V gene: TRBV4-2; CDR3 DNA: TGTGCCAGCAGCCAAGTTACAGGAGAGCAGTACTTC; CDR3 protein: CASSQVTGEQYF
clone size: many; J gene: TRBJ2-1; D gene: TRBD2; V gene: TRBV20-1; CDR3 DNA: TGCAGTGCTGGGAGCCGGAGCGGGGGGCGGGGTGAGCAGTTCTTC; CDR3 protein: CSAGSRSGGRGEQFF
clone size: NA; J gene: TRBJ1-5; D gene: NA; V gene: TRBV21-1; CDR3 DNA: TGTGCCAGCAGCTCTCACCGGGCGCACGGGGATCAGCCCCAGCATTTT; CDR3 protein: CASSSHRAHGDQPQHF
clone size: many; J gene: TRBJ2-3; D gene: TRBD2; V gene: TRBV29-1; CDR3 DNA: TGCAGCGTTAAGACCTTCTTAGCGGGGGGCACAGATACGCAGTATTTT; CDR3 protein: CSVKTFLAGGTDTQYF
clone size: many; J gene: TRBJ2-5; D gene: NA; V gene: TRBV5-5; CDR3 DNA: TGTGCCAGCAGACCGTGGCGACAGGATGAAGAGACCCAGTACTTC; CDR3 protein: CASRPWRQDEETQYF
clone size: few; J gene: TRBJ1-2; D gene: NA; V gene: TRBV28; CDR3 DNA: TGTGCCAGCAGCCCCCCCCATGGCTACACCTTC; CDR3 protein: CASSPPHGYTF
clone size: many; J gene: TRBJ2-2; D gene: NA; V gene: TRBV7-2; CDR3 DNA: TGTGCCAGCAGCCCCCCCCCGGGTCGGGGACACACCGGGGAGCTGTTTTTT; CDR3 protein: CASSPPPGRGHTGELFF
clone size: NA; J gene: TRBJ2-5; D gene: NA; V gene: TRBV7-9; CDR3 DNA: TGTGCCAGCAGCTTAGCCACAGCATGGAAGGGGGGAGAGACCCAGTACTTC; CDR3 protein: CASSLATAWKGGETQYF
clone size: many; J gene: TRBJ2-7; D gene: NA; V gene: TRBV9; CDR3 DNA: TGTGCCAGCAGCGTCGGCCAGGAACCCTACGAGCAGTACTTC; CDR3 protein: CASSVGQEPYEQYF
clone size: NA; J gene: TRBJ2-1; D gene: NA; V gene: TRBV20-1; CDR3 DNA: TGCAGTGCTAGAGTGGGTTTGGGGCAGTTCTTC; CDR3 protein: CSARVGLGQFF
clone size: NA; J gene: TRBJ1-5; D gene: NA; V gene: TRBV7-2; CDR3 DNA: TGCGCCAGCAGGCGCACGAACTTACATCAGCCCCAGCATTTT; CDR3 protein: CASRRTNLHQPQHF
clone size: NA; J gene: TRBJ1-1; D gene: TRBD1; V gene: TRBV14; CDR3 DNA: TGTGCCAGCAGCCCATCCGGGACAGGGAACACTGAAGCTTTCTTT; CDR3 protein: CASSPSGTGNTEAFF
clone size: many; J gene: TRBJ1-2; D gene: NA; V gene: TRBV28; CDR3 DNA: TGTGCCAGCAGTTCCGCGTACAGGGACTCCGACTATGGCTACACCTTC; CDR3 protein: CASSSAYRDSDYGYTF
clone size: NA; J gene: TRBJ1-4; D gene: NA; V gene: TRBV20-1; CDR3 DNA: TGCAGTGCCAACTCAGGTGAAAAACTGTTTTTT; CDR3 protein: CSANSGEKLFF
clone size: few; J gene: TRBJ2-2; D gene: TRBD1; V gene: TRBV2; CDR3 DNA: TGTGCCAGCAACATCATACAGGGGGCGACCGGGGAGCTGTTTTTT; CDR3 protein: CASNIIQGATGELFF
clone size: few; J gene: TRBJ2-7; D gene: TRBD2; V gene: TRBV5-1; CDR3 DNA: TGCGCCAGCAGCTGGGGACCGGGACTAGCGGCGGACGAGCAGTACTTC; CDR3 protein: CASSWGPGLAADEQYF
clone size: NA; J gene: TRBJ1-5; D gene: NA; V gene: TRBV19; CDR3 DNA: TGTGCCAGTAGGCGGGCCGCCGGGCAGAGCAATCAGCCCCAGCATTTT; CDR3 protein: CASRRAAGQSNQPQHF
clone size: NA; J gene: TRBJ2-4; D gene: NA; V gene: TRBV6-5; CDR3 DNA: TGTGCCAGCAGAGAACAGGTAGCCAAAAACATTCAGTACTTC; CDR3 protein: CASREQVAKNIQYF
clone size: NA; J gene: TRBJ1-2; D gene: NA; V gene: TRBV5-1; CDR3 DNA: TGCACCAGCAGCCAAACCGGGCCCGCGGGGGGCTACACCTTC; CDR3 protein: CTSSQTGPAGGYTF
clone size: NA; J gene: TRBJ2-7; D gene: NA; V gene: TRBV7-2; CDR3 DNA: TGTGCCAGCAGCCCGCGACTACCCTACGAGCAGTACTTC; CDR3 protein: CASSPRLPYEQYF
clone size: NA; J gene: TRBJ2-1; D gene: NA; V gene: TRBV9; CDR3 DNA: TGTGCCAGCAGCACGCGGTCGTCTCTGGGCGGTGAGCAGTTCTTC; CDR3 protein: CASSTRSSLGGEQFF
clone size: NA; J gene: TRBJ2-2; D gene: TRBD1; V gene: TRBV6-5; CDR3 DNA: TGTGCCAGCAGTTACAGACAGGGGGCTGGCGGGGAGCTGTTTTTT; CDR3 protein: CASSYRQGAGGELFF
clone size: few; J gene: TRBJ1-2; D gene: TRBD1; V gene: TRBV11-1; CDR3 DNA: TGTGCCAGCAGCTTCGACAGGGGGAACTATGGCTACACCTTC; CDR3 protein: CASSFDRGNYGYTF
clone size: many; J gene: TRBJ2-3; D gene: TRBD2; V gene: TRBV20-1; CDR3 DNA: TGCAGTGCTAGAGATTTCAGGCGGGGGGCCCTCACAGATACGCAGTATTTT; CDR3 protein: CSARDFRRGALTDTQYF